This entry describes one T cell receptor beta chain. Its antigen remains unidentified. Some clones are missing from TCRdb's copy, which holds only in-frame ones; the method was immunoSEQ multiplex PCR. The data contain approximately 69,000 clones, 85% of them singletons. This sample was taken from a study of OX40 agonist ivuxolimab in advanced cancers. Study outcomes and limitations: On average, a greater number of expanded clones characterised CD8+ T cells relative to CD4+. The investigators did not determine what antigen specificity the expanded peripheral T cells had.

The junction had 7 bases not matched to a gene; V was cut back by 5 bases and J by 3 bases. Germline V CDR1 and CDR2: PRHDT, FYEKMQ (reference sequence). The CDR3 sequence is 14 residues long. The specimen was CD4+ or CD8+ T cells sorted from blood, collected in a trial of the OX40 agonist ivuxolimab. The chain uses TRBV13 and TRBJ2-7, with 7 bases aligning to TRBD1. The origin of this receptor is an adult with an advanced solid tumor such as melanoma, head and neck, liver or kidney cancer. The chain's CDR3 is CASSPQTGRYEQYF. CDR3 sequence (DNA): TGTGCCAGCAGCCCCCAGACAGGGCGCTACGAGCAGTACTTC.